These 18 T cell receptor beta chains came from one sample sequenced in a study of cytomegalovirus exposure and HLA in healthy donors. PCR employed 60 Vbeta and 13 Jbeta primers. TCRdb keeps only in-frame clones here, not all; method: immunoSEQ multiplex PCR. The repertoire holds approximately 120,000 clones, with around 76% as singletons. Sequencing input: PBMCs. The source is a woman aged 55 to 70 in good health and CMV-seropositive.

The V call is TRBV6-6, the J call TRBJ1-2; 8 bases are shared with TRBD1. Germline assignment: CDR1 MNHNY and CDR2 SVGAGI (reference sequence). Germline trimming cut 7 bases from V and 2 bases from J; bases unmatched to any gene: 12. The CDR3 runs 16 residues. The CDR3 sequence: CASNRRDRSSNYGYTF. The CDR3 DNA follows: TGTGCCAGCAACCGCCGGGACAGGAGCTCAAACTATGGCTACACCTTC.

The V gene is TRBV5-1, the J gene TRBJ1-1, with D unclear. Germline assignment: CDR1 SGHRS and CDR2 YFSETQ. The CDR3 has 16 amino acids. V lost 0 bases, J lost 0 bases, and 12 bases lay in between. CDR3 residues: CASSLGRGSMNTEAFF. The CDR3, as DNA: TGCGCCAGCAGCTTGGGTCGGGGTTCCATGAACACTGAAGCTTTCTTT.

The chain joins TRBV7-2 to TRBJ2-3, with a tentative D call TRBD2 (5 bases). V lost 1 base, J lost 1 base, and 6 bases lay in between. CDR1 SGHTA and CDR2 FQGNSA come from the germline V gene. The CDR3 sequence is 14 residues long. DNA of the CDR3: TGTGCCAGCAGCTTAGACGGGGGCACAGATACGCAGTATTTT. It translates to CASSLDGGTDTQYF.

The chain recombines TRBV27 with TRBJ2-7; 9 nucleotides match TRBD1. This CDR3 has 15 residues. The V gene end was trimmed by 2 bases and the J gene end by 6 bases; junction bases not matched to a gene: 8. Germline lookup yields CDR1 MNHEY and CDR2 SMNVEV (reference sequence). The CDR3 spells CASSLQTGGVSEQYF. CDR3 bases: TGTGCCAGCAGTTTACAGACAGGGGGTGTTAGCGAGCAGTACTTC.

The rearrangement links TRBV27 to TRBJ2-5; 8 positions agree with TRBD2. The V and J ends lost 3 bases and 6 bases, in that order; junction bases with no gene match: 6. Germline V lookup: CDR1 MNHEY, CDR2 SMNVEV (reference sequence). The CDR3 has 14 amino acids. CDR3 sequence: CASSFRREGQTQYF. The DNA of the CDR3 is TGTGCCAGCAGTTTTAGACGGGAGGGCCAGACCCAGTACTTC.

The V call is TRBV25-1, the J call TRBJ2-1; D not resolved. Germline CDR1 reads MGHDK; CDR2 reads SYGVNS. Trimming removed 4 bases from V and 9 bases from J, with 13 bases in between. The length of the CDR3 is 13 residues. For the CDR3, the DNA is TGTGCCAGCAGTGTCCGGAGCCAAGGTGAGCAGTTCTTC. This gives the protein CASSVRSQGEQFF.

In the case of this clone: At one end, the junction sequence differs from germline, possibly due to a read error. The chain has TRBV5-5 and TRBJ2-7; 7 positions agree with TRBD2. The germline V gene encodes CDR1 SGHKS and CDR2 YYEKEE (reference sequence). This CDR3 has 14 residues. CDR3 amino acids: CASSLGLADRQNLF. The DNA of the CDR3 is TGTGCCAGCAGCCTGGGGCTAGCGGACCGTCAGAACCTCTTC.

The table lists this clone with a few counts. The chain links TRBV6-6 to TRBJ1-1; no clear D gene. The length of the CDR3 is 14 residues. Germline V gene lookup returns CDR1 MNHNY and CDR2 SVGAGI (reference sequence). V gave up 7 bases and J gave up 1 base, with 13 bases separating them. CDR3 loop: CASTYGRGNTEAFF. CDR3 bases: TGTGCCAGCACTTATGGGCGGGGGAACACTGAAGCTTTCTTT.

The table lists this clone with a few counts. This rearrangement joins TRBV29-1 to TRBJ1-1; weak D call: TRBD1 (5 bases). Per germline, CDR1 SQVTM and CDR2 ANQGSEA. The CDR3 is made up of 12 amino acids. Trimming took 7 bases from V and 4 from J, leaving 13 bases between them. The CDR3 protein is CSAAGTTTEAFF. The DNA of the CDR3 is TGCAGCGCCGCCGGGACTACCACTGAAGCTTTCTTT.

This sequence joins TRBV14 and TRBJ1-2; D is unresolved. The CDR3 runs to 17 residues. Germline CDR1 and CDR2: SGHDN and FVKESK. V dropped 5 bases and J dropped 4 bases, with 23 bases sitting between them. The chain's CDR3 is CASSASTHSGPSYGYTF. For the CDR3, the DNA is TGTGCCAGCAGCGCATCGACCCACAGCGGCCCGAGCTATGGCTACACCTTC.

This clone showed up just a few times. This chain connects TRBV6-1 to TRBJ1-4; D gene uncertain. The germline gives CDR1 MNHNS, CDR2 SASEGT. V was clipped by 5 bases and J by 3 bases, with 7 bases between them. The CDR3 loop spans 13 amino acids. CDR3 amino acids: CASSQSANEKLFF. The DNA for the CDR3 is TGTGCCAGCAGTCAGTCAGCTAATGAAAAACTGTTTTTT.

This chain's CDR3 is CASSYRGGQSTDTQYF. CDR3 DNA sequence: TGTGCCAGCAGTTATCGGGGGGGGCAAAGCACAGATACGCAGTATTTT. This rearrangement joins TRBV6-5 to TRBJ2-3, with TRBD2 matching over 8 bases. The CDR3 extends over 16 amino acids. Per germline, CDR1 MNHEY and CDR2 SVGAGI. Trimming removed 3 bases from V and 0 bases from J; junction bases left unmatched: 5.

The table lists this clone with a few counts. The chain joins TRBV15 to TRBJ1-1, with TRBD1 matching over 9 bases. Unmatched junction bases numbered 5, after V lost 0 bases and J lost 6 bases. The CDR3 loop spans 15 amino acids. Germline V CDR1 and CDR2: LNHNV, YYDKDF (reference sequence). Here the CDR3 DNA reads TGTGCCACCAGCAGAGATTTAAGACAGGGGGCTGAAGCTTTCTTT. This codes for CATSRDLRQGAEAFF.

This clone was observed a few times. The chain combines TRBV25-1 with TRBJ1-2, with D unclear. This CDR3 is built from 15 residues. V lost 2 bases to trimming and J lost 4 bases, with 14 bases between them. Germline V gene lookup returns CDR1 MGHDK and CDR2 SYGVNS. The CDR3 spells CASSELGEGTYGYTF. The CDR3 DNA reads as TGTGCCAGCAGTGAACTCGGGGAGGGAACCTATGGCTACACCTTC.

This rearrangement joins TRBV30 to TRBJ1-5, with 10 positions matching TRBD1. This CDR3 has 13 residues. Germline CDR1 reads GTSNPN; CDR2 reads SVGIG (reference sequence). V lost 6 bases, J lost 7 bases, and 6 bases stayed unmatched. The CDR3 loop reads CACQGQGSQPQHF. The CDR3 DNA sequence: TGTGCCTGCCAGGGACAGGGGAGCCAGCCCCAGCATTTT.

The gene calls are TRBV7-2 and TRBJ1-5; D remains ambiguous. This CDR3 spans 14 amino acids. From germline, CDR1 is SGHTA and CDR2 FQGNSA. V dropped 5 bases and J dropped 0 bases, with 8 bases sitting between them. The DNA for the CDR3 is TGTGCCAGCAGCCCGCAGGTTAGCAATCAGCCCCAGCATTTT. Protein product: CASSPQVSNQPQHF.

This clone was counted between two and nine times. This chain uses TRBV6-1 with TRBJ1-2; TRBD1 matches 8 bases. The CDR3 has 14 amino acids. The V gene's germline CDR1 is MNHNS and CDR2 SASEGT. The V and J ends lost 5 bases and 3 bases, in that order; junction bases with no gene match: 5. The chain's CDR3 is CASSSGQGDYGYTF. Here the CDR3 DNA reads TGTGCCAGCAGTTCCGGACAGGGAGACTATGGCTACACCTTC.

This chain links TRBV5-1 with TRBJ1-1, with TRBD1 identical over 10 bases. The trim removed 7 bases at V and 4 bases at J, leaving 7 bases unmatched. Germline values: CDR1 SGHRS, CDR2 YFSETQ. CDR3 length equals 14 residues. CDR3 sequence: CASRRQGAITEAFF. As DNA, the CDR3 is TGCGCCAGCCGTCGACAGGGGGCCATCACTGAAGCTTTCTTT.